What follows are 18 T cell receptor beta chains derived from one specimen sequenced in a study of shared clonotypes between healthy human individuals. The table came from immunoSEQ multiplex PCR; TCRdb's copy has only in-frame clones and leaves some out. The sample comprises 2 million to 2.5 million clones, approximately 94% of which are singletons, and about 0.39% rests with the top ten. Sequencing was performed on naive CD4+ T cells from PBMCs. The subset here: CD45RA+ positively selected. These receptors were taken from a man aged 18 to 35 in good health. Some clones in this sample may be carry-over from other donors' samples.

As concerns this clone: Other DNA variants within this sample encode the same CDR3. V and J are TRBV18 and TRBJ1-5, with 11 positions matching TRBD1. The CDR3 has 14 amino acids. V was pared by 3 bases and J by 6 bases, with 1 base of the junction left unmatched. In germline, CDR1 is KGHSH, CDR2 LQKENI. The CDR3 here is CASSPGTGGQPQHF. The CDR3 DNA reads TGTGCCAGCTCACCGGGGACAGGGGGTCAGCCCCAGCATTTT.

This chain joins TRBV7-9 and TRBJ2-3; no reliable D call. The V gene lost 4 bases and the J gene lost 0 bases, with 8 bases spanning the gap. Germline lookup yields CDR1 SEHNR and CDR2 FQNEAQ (reference sequence). The CDR3 totals 14 residues. In DNA, the CDR3 is TGTGCCAGCAGCTCTACTCCTAGCACAGATACGCAGTATTTT. It translates to CASSSTPSTDTQYF.

This chain uses TRBV7-3 with TRBJ2-3; D is unresolved. The CDR3 contains 18 residues. The ends were cut back, 2 bases at V and 0 bases at J, with 18 bases in the middle. Germline V CDR1 and CDR2: SGHTA, FQGTGA. The CDR3 nucleotides read TGTGCCAGCAGCTTATTGTCGTTGGGGATCACTAGCACAGATACGCAGTATTTT. As protein: CASSLLSLGITSTDTQYF.

This chain connects TRBV27 to TRBJ2-3, with TRBD2 matching 10 bases. CDR1 and CDR2 from the germline V gene are MNHEY and SMNVEV (reference sequence). The CDR3 consists of 17 residues. V lost 2 bases, J lost 2 bases, and 7 bases stayed unmatched. CDR3 region: CASSLAVTSGPTDTQYF. In DNA, the CDR3 is TGTGCCAGCAGTTTAGCGGTGACTAGCGGGCCCACAGATACGCAGTATTTT.

The CDR3 sequence is CASSFGTNNYEQYF. DNA for the CDR3: TGTGCCAGCAGTTTCGGGACAAATAACTACGAGCAGTACTTC. The chain couples TRBV28 to TRBJ2-7; tentatively, D is TRBD1 (6 bases). Germline V gene lookup returns CDR1 MDHEN and CDR2 SYDVKM. V was trimmed by 3 bases and J by 3 bases, leaving 12 bases between them. The CDR3 runs 14 residues.

The chain joins TRBV7-8 to TRBJ1-1; TRBD1 aligns across 7 bases. Per germline, CDR1 SGHVS and CDR2 FQNEAQ. V lost 5 bases and J lost 6; bases outside the gene matches: 6. This CDR3 comprises 13 residues. This CDR3 reads CASSRRTGAEAFF. DNA of the CDR3: TGTGCCAGCAGCCGCAGAACAGGGGCTGAAGCTTTCTTT.

This clone was seen once. V and J are TRBV9 and TRBJ1-2; 12 positions match TRBD1. From germline, CDR1 is SGDLS and CDR2 YYNGEE. CDR3 length: 19 residues. Trimming took 0 bases from V and 3 from J; bases not matched to a gene: 12. This chain's CDR3 is CASSVDVEGQGAAHYGYTF. The CDR3 DNA reads TGTGCCAGCAGCGTAGATGTAGAGGGACAGGGGGCCGCCCACTATGGCTACACCTTC.

The chain uses TRBV7-9 and TRBJ2-3; D not certain. Germline CDR1 reads SEHNR; CDR2 reads FQNEAQ (reference sequence). Trimming cost V 5 bases and J 1 base, with 10 bases left between them. This CDR3 region has 14 residues. CDR3: CASSPVDGTDTQYF. The CDR3 bases are TGTGCCAGCAGCCCCGTCGATGGCACAGATACGCAGTATTTT. The entire variable domain, with the rest obtained from reference TRBV7-9 and TRBJ2-3, is as follows: DTGVSQNPRHKITKRGQNVTFRCDPISEHNRLYWYRQTLGQGPEFLTYFQNEAQLEKSRLLSDRFSAERPKGSFSTLEIQRTEQGDSAMYLCASSPVDGTDTQYFGPGTRLTVL.

The CDR3 loop reads CASHDLRSGGNQPQHF. The CDR3 DNA reads TGTGCCAGCCACGACCTCAGATCCGGGGGCAATCAGCCCCAGCATTTT. The J gene is TRBJ1-5, the V gene TRBV28; no clear D. The CDR3 is 16 amino acids. Germline V gene lookup returns CDR1 MDHEN and CDR2 SYDVKM. V was cut by 8 bases and J by 2 bases, with 19 bases left in between.

This chain connects TRBV7-8 to TRBJ2-7; the match to TRBD2 covers 7 bases. The CDR3 loop spans 14 amino acids. V shed 3 bases and J 4 bases; nucleotides not matched to a gene: 6. CDR1 and CDR2 from the germline V gene are SGHVS and FQNEAQ. The CDR3 loop is CASSFWPSGYEQYF. Written as DNA, the CDR3 is TGTGCCAGCAGCTTTTGGCCTAGCGGTTACGAGCAGTACTTC. Based on the CDR3 plus reference TRBV7-8 and TRBJ2-7, the full variable domain is GAGVSQSPRYKVAKRGQDVALRCDPISGHVSLFWYQQALGQGPEFLTYFQNEAQLDKSGLPSDRFFAERPEGSVSTLKIQRTQQEDSAVYLCASSFWPSGYEQYFGPGTRLTVT.

The genes are TRBV28 and TRBJ1-1; 10 bases align to TRBD1. Germline V gives CDR1 MDHEN, CDR2 SYDVKM. The CDR3 has 16 amino acids. The V and J ends lost 5 bases and 6 bases, in that order; junction bases with no gene match: 12. The CDR3 coding sequence is TGTGCCAGCAGTCCCCCTTCGTGGGACAGGGGTGCTGAAGCTTTCTTT. Translation: CASSPPSWDRGAEAFF.

The chain has TRBV2 and TRBJ2-3; D possibly corresponds to TRBD2 (6 bases). The length of the CDR3 is 15 residues. V shed 5 bases and J shed 0 bases, with 12 bases lying between them. CDR1 and CDR2 (germline): SNHLY, FYNNEI. The DNA of the CDR3 is TGTGCCAGCAGTCAACTCGGGACTAGCACAGATACGCAGTATTTT. Translated: CASSQLGTSTDTQYF. Filled out from reference TRBV2 and TRBJ2-3, the complete variable domain reads EPEVTQTPSHQVTQMGQEVILRCVPISNHLYFYWYRQILGQKVEFLVSFYNNEISEKSEIFDDQFSVERPDGSNFTLKIRSTKLEDSAMYFCASSQLGTSTDTQYFGPGTRLTVL.

The V call is TRBV7-9, the J call TRBJ2-1; possible D gene TRBD2, 5 bases. The CDR3 spans 18 residues. The V gene lost 4 bases and the J gene lost 0 bases, with 19 bases spanning the gap. Germline V gene data show CDR1 as SEHNR and CDR2 as FQNEAQ (reference sequence). For the CDR3, the DNA is TGTGCCAGCAGCTATTCGGGCGGGCCCCAAAGCTCCTACAATGAGCAGTTCTTC. As protein: CASSYSGGPQSSYNEQFF.

The CDR3 protein is CASSLELGNTEAFF. The CDR3 DNA reads as TGTGCCAGCAGCTTAGAATTGGGGAACACTGAAGCTTTCTTT. V and J are TRBV7-9 and TRBJ1-1; D is undetermined. The CDR3 covers 14 residues. Germline V CDR1 and CDR2: SEHNR, FQNEAQ (reference sequence). The V and J ends lost 1 base and 1 base respectively, with 7 bases between them. The complete variable domain, with remaining parts taken from reference TRBV7-9 and TRBJ1-1, reads DTGVSQNPRHKITKRGQNVTFRCDPISEHNRLYWYRQTLGQGPEFLTYFQNEAQLEKSRLLSDRFSAERPKGSFSTLEIQRTEQGDSAMYLCASSLELGNTEAFFGQGTRLTVV.

V and J are TRBV6-1 and TRBJ2-7, with D perhaps TRBD1 or TRBD2 (5 bases each). The V gene's germline CDR1 is MNHNS and CDR2 SASEGT. This CDR3 contains 12 residues. Trimming left V 6 bases short and J 3 bases short, with 9 bases between. In DNA form, the CDR3 reads TGTGCCAGCAGGGGACGGTTCTACGAGCAGTACTTC. Amino acid sequence: CASRGRFYEQYF.

The chain is built from TRBV11-3 and TRBJ1-1, with D unresolved. The CDR3 is 12 residues long. Germline values: CDR1 SGHNT, CDR2 YENEEA. V lost 5 bases and J 4 bases, leaving 8 bases between the germline ends. CDR3 nucleotide sequence: TGTGCCAGCAGCCGAGAGGGCACTGAAGCTTTCTTT. Residues: CASSREGTEAFF.

This rearrangement joins TRBV25-1 to TRBJ1-2; TRBD1 matches at 10 bases. The CDR3 runs 15 residues. CDR1 and CDR2 (germline): MGHDK, SYGVNS. V was clipped by 1 base and J by 8 bases; unmatched bases: 7. Here the CDR3 DNA reads TGTGCCAGCAGTGAATGGGGACAGGGGTCGGGCGGCTACACCTTC. Amino acids: CASSEWGQGSGGYTF.

J is TRBJ1-2 and V is TRBV9, with 8 nucleotides matching TRBD1. The V gene's germline CDR1 is SGDLS and CDR2 YYNGEE. The CDR3 is made up of 15 amino acids. V gave up 2 bases and J gave up 4 bases; unmatched junction bases: 7. CDR3 amino acids: CASSVDPGTGYGYTF. CDR3 coding DNA: TGTGCCAGCAGCGTGGACCCCGGGACAGGCTATGGCTACACCTTC.